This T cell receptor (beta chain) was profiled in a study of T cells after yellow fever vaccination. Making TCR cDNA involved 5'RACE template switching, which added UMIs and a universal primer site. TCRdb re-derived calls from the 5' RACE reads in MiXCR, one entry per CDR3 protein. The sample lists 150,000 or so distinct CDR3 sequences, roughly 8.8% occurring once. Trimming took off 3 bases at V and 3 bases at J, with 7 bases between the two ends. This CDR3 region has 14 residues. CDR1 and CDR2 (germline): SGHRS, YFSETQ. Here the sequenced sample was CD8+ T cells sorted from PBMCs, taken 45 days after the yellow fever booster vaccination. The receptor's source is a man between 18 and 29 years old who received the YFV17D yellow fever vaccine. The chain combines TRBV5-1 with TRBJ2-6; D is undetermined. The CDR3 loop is CASSYTVGANVLTF. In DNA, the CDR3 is TGCGCCAGCAGCTACACTGTTGGGGCCAACGTCCTGACTTTC.